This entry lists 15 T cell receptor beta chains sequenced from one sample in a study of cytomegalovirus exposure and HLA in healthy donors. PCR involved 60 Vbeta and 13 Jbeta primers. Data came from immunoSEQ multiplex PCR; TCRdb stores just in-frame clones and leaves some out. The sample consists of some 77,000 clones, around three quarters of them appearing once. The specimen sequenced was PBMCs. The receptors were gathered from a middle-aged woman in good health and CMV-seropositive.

This chain's CDR3 is CASSAGGGWNEQFF. CDR3 in DNA: TGTGCCAGCAGTGCAGGGGGCGGATGGAATGAGCAGTTCTTC. The V and J genes are TRBV11-3 and TRBJ2-1; 8 bases map to TRBD1. Germline trimming cut 6 bases from V and 7 bases from J; bases unmatched to any gene: 8. The CDR3 sequence is 14 residues long. Per the germline V gene, CDR1 is SGHNT and CDR2 is YENEEA.

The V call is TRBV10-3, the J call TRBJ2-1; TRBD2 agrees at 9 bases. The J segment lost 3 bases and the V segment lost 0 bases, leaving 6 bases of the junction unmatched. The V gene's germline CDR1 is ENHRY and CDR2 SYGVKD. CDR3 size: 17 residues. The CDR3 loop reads CAISESRASGDYNEQFF. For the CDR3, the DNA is TGTGCCATCAGTGAGTCGAGAGCTAGCGGGGACTACAATGAGCAGTTCTTC.

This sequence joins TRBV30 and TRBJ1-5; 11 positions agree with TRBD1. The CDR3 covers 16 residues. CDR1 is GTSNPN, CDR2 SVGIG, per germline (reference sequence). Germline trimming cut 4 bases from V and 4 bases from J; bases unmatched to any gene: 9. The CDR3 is CAWTPGQGAWNQPQHF. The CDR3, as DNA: TGTGCCTGGACCCCAGGACAGGGGGCTTGGAATCAGCCCCAGCATTTT.

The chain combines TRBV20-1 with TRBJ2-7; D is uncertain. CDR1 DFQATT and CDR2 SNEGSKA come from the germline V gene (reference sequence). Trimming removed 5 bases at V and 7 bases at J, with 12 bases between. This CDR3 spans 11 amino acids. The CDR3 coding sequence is TGCAGTGCTCCCATACGAGGAGAGCAGTACTTC. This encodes CSAPIRGEQYF.

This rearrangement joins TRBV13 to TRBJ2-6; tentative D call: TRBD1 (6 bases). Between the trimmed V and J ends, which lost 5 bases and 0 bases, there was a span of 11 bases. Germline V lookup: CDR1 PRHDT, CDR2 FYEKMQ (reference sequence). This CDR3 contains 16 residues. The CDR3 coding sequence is TGTGCCAGCAGCGTGCGACAGGTCTCTGGGGCCAACGTCCTGACTTTC. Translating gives CASSVRQVSGANVLTF.

The CDR3: CASSEVGAGANVLTF. In nucleotides, the CDR3 is TGTGCCAGCAGTGAAGTGGGGGCCGGGGCCAACGTCCTGACTTTC. The V gene is TRBV6-1, the J gene TRBJ2-6; possible D gene TRBD1, 6 bases. V was shortened by 1 base and J by 4 bases, with 8 bases between the two germline ends. The CDR3 sequence is 15 residues long. Germline lookup yields CDR1 MNHNS and CDR2 SASEGT.

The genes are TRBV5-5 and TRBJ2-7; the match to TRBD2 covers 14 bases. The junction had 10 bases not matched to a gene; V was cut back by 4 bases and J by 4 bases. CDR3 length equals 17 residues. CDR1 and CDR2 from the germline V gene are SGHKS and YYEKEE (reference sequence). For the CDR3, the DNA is TGTGCCAGCAGCCCTGCCGGACTAGCGGGGGGTCCTTACGAGCAGTACTTC. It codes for CASSPAGLAGGPYEQYF.

CDR3 loop: CASSARTGNTEAFF. The CDR3 DNA reads as TGTGCCAGTAGTGCCCGGACAGGGAACACTGAAGCTTTCTTT. The rearrangement uses TRBV19 and TRBJ1-1; TRBD1 matches 7 bases. Looked up from germline, CDR1 is LNHDA and CDR2 is SQIVND (reference sequence). The CDR3 has 14 residues. V was pared by 5 bases and J by 1 base, with 4 bases of the junction left unmatched.

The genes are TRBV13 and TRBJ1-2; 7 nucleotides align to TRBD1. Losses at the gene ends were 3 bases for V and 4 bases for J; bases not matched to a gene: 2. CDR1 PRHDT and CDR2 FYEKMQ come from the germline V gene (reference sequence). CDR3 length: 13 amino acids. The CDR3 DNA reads TGTGCCAGCAGCTTGGGGACAGCCTATGGCTACACCTTC. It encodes CASSLGTAYGYTF.

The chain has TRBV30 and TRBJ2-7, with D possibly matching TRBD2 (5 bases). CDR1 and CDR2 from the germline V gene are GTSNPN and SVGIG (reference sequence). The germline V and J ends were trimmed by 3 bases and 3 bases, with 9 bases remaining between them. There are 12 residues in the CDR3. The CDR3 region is CAWSGIVYEQYF. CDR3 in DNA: TGTGCCTGGAGCGGGATCGTCTACGAGCAGTACTTC. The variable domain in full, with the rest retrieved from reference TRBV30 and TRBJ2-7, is SQTIHQWPATLVQPVGSPLSLECTVEGTSNPNLYWYRQAAGRGLQLLFYSVGIGQISSEVPQNLSASRPQDRQFILSSKKLLLSDSGFYLCAWSGIVYEQYFGPGTRLTVT.

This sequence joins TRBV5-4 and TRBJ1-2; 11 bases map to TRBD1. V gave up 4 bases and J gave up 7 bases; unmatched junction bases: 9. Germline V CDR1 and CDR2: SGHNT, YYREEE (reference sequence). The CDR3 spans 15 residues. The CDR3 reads CASSSGQGAIFGYTF. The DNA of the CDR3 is TGTGCCAGCAGCAGTGGACAGGGGGCTATCTTTGGCTACACCTTC.

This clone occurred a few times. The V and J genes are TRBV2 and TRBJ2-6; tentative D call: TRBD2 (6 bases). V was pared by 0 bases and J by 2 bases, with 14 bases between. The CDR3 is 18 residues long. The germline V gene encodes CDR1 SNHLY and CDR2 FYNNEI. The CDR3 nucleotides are TGTGCCAGCAGTGAAGCGCCCTTTTGGGAGGCTGGGGCCAACGTCCTGACTTTC. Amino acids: CASSEAPFWEAGANVLTF. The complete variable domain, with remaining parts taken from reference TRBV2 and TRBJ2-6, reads EPEVTQTPSHQVTQMGQEVILRCVPISNHLYFYWYRQILGQKVEFLVSFYNNEISEKSEIFDDQFSVERPDGSNFTLKIRSTKLEDSAMYFCASSEAPFWEAGANVLTFGAGSRLTVL.

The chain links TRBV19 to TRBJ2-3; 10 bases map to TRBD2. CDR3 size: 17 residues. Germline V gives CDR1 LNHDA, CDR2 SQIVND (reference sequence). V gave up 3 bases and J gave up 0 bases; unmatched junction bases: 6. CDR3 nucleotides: TGTGCCAGTAGTATGGATAGACTAGCGGGTAGCACAGATACGCAGTATTTT. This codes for CASSMDRLAGSTDTQYF.

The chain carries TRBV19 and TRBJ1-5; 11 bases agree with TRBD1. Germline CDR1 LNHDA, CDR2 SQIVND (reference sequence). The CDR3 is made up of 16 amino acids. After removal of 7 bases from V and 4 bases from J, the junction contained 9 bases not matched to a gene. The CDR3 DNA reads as TGTGCCAGTAACCGGGACAGGGGGTGGGAGAATCAGCCCCAGCATTTT. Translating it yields CASNRDRGWENQPQHF.

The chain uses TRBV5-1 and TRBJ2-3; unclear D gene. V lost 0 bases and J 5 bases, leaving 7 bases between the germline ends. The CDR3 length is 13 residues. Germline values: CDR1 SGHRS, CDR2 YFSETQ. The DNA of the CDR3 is TGCGCCAGCAGCTTGGGCTACAGAGATACGCAGTATTTT. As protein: CASSLGYRDTQYF.